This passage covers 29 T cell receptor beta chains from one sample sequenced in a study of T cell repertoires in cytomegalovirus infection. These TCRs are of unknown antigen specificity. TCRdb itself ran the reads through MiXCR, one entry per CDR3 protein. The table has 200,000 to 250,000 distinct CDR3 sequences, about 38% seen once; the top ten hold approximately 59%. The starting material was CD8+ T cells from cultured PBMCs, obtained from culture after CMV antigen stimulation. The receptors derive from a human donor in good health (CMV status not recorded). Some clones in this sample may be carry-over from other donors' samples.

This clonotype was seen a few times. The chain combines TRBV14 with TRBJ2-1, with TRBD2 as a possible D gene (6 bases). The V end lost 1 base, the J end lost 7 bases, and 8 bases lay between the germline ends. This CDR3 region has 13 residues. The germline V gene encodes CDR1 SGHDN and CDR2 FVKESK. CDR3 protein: CASSQVRGNEQFF. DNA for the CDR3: TGTGCCAGCAGCCAAGTTCGGGGGAATGAGCAGTTCTTC.

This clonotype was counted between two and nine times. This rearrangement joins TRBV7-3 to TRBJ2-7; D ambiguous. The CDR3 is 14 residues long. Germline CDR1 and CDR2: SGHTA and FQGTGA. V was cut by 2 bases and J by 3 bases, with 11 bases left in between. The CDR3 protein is CASSLYPGGYEQYF. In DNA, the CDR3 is TGTGCCAGCAGCTTATACCCGGGTGGCTACGAGCAGTACTTC. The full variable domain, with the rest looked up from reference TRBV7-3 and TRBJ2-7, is GAGVSQTPSNKVTEKGKYVELRCDPISGHTALYWYRQSLGQGPEFLIYFQGTGAADDSGLPNDRFFAVRPEGSVSTLKIQRTERGDSAVYLCASSLYPGGYEQYFGPGTRLTVT.

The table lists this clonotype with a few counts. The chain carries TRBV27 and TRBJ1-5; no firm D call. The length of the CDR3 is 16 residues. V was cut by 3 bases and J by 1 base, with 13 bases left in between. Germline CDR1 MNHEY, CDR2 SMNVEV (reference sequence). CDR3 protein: CASSFEGVGSNQPQHF. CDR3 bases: TGTGCCAGCAGTTTTGAGGGAGTTGGGAGCAATCAGCCCCAGCATTTT.

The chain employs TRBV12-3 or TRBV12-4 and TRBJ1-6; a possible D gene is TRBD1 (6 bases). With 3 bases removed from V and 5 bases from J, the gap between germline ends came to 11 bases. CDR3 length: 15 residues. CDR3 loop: CASSFSGAHNSPLHF. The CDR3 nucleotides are TGTGCCAGCAGTTTTTCGGGGGCCCATAATTCACCCCTCCACTTT.

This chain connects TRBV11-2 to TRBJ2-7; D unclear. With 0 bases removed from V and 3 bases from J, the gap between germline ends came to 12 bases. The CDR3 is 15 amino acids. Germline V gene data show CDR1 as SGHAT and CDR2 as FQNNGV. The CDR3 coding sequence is TGTGCCAGCAGCTTAGAAGTGACATCCGTCTACGAGCAGTACTTC. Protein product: CASSLEVTSVYEQYF.

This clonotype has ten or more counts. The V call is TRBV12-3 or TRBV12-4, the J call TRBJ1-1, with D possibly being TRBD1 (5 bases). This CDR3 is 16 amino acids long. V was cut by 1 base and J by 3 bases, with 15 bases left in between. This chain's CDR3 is CASSLVALMGDTEAFF. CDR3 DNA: TGTGCCAGCAGTTTAGTCGCCCTCATGGGGGACACTGAAGCTTTCTTT.

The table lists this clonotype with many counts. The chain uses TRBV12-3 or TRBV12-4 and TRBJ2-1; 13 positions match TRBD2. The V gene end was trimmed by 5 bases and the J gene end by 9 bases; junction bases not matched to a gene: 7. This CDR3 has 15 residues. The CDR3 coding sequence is TGTGCCAGCAGTCGACTAGCGGGGGGAGTCAGTGAGCAGTTCTTC. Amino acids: CASSRLAGGVSEQFF.

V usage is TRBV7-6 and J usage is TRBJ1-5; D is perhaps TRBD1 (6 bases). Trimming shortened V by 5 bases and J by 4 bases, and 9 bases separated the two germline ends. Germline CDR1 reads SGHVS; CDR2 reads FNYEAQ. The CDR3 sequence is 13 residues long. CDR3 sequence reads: CASSGGGNQPQHF. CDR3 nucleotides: TGTGCCAGCAGCGGAGGGGGGAATCAGCCCCAGCATTTT.

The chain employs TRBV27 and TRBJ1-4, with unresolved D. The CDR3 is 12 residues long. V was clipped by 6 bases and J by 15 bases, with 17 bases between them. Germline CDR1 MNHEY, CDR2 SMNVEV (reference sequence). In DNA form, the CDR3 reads TGTGCCAGCAGATCTTTCGGACGACCCTTGTTTTTT. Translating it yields CASRSFGRPLFF.

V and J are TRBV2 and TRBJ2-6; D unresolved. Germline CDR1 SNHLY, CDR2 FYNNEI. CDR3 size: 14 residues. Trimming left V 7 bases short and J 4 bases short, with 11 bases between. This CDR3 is CASIPPVGANVLTF. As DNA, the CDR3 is TGTGCCAGCATCCCCCCTGTAGGGGCCAACGTCCTGACTTTC.

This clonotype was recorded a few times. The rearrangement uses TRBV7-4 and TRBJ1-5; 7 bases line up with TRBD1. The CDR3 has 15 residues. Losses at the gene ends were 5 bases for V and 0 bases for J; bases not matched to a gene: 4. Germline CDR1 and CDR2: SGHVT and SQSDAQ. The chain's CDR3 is CASSQGQYSNQPQHF. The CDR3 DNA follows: TGTGCCAGCAGCCAGGGACAGTATAGCAATCAGCCCCAGCATTTT.

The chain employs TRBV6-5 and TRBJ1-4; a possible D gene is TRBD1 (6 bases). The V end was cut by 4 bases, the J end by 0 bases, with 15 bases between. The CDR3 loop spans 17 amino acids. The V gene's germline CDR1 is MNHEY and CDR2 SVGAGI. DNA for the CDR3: TGTGCCAGCAGTTCCCTGACAGGACCCGCAACTAATGAAAAACTGTTTTTT. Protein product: CASSSLTGPATNEKLFF.

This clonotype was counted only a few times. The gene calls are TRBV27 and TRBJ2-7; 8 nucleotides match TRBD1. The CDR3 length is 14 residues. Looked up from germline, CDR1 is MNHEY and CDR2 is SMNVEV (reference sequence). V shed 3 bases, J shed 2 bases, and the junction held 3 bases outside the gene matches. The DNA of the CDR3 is TGTGCCAGCAGTTTGACAGGGGTTACCTACGAGCAGTACTTC. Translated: CASSLTGVTYEQYF.

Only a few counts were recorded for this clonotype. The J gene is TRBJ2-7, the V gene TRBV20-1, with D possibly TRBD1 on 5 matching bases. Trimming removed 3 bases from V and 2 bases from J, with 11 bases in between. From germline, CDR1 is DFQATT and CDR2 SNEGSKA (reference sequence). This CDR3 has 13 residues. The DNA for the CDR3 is TGCAGTGCTAGGGGGCAGGTGGCCTACGAGCAGTACTTC. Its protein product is CSARGQVAYEQYF.

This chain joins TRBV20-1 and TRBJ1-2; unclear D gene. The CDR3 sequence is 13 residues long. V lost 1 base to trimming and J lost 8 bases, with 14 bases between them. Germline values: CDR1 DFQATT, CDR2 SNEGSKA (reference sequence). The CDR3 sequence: CSARAGRGLGYTF. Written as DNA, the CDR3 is TGCAGTGCTAGAGCGGGCCGTGGTCTCGGCTACACCTTC.

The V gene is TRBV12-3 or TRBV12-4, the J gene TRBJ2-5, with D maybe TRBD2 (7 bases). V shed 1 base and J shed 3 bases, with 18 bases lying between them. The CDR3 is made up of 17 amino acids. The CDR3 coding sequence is TGTGCCAGCAGTTTAGTTGGGGGGGGGCGAAGGAAAGAGACCCAGTACTTC. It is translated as CASSLVGGGRRKETQYF.

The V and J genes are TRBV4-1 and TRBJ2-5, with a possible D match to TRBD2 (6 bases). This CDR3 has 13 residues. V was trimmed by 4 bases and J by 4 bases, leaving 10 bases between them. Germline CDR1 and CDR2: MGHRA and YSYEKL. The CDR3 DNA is TGCGCCAGCAGCCCGGGGGTGTCAGAGACCCAGTACTTC. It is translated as CASSPGVSETQYF.

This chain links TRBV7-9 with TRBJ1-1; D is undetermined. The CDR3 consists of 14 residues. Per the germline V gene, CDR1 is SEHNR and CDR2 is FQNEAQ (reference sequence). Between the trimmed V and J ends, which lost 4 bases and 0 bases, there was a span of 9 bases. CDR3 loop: CASSSALMNTEAFF. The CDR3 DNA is TGTGCCAGCAGCTCGGCCCTAATGAACACTGAAGCTTTCTTT.

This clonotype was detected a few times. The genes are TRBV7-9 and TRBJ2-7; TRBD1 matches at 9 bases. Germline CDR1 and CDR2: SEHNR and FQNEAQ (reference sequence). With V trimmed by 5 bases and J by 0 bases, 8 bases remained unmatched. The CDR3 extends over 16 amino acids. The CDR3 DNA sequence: TGTGCCAGCAGCCCTGGGACAGGGCGAAGCTCCTACGAGCAGTACTTC. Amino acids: CASSPGTGRSSYEQYF.

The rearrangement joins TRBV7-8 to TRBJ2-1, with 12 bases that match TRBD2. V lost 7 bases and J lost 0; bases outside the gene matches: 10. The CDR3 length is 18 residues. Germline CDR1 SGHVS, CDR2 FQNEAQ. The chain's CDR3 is CASTRTLAGGSSYNEQFF. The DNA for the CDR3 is TGTGCCAGCACCCGAACGCTAGCGGGAGGGAGCTCCTACAATGAGCAGTTCTTC.

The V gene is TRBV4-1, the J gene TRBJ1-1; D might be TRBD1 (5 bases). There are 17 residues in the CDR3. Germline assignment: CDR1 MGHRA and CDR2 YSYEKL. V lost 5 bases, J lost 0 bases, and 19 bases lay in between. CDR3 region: CASSVRGVGHLNTEAFF. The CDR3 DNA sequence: TGCGCCAGCAGCGTCCGGGGGGTAGGGCACTTGAACACTGAAGCTTTCTTT.

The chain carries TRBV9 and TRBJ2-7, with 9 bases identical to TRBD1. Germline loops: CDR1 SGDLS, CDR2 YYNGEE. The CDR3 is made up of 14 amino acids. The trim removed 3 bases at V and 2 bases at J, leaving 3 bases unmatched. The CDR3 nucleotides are TGTGCCAGCAGCGCGGGGGACAGGGCCTACGAGCAGTACTTC. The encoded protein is CASSAGDRAYEQYF.

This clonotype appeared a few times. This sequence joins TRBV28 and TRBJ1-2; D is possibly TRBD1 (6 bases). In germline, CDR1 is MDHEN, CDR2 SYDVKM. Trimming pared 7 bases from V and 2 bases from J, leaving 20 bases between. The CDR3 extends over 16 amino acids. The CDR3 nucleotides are TGTGCCAGCACCGTCGGGGGGCAGGGTGGGAACTATGGCTACACCTTC. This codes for CASTVGGQGGNYGYTF.

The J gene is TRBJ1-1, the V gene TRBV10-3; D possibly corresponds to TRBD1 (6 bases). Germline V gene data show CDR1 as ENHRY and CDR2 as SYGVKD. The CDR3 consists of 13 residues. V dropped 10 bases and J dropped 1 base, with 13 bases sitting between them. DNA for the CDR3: TGTGCCACAGCGACAGGCCCGAACACTGAAGCTTTCTTT. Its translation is CATATGPNTEAFF.

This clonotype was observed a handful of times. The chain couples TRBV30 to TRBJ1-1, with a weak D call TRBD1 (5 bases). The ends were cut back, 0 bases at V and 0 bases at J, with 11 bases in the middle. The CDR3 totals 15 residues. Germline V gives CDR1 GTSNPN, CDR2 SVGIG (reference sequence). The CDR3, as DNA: TGTGCCTGGAGTGTAGAGACAGAGATGAACACTGAAGCTTTCTTT. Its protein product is CAWSVETEMNTEAFF. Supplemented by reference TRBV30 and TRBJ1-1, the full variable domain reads SQTIHQWPATLVQPVGSPLSLECTVEGTSNPNLYWYRQAAGRGLQLLFYSVGIGQISSEVPQNLSASRPQDRQFILSSKKLLLSDSGFYLCAWSVETEMNTEAFFGQGTRLTVV.

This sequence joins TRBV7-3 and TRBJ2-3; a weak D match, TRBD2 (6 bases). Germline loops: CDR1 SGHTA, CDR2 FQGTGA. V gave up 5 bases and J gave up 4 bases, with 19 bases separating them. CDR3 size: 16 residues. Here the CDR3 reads CASSIGTPGGADTQYF. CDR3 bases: TGTGCCAGCAGCATCGGCACCCCGGGCGGGGCAGATACGCAGTATTTT.

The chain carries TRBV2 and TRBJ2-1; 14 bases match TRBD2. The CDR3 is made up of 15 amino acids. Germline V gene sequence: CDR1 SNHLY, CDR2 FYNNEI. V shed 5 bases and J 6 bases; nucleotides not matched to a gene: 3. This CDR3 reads CASSRTSGGPNEQFF. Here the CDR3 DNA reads TGTGCCAGCAGTAGGACTAGCGGGGGGCCCAATGAGCAGTTCTTC.

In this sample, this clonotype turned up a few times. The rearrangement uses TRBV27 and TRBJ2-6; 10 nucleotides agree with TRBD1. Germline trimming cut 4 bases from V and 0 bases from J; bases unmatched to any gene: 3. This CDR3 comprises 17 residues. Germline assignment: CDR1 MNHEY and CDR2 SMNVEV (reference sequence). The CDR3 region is CASSSGTGASGANVLTF. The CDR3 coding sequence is TGTGCCAGCAGTTCCGGGACAGGGGCCTCTGGGGCCAACGTCCTGACTTTC.

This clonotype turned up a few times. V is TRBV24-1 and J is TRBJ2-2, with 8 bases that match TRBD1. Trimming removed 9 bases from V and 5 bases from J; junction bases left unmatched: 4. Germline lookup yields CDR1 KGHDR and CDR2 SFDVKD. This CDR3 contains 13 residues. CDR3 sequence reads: CATGTGGTGELFF. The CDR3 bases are TGTGCCACCGGTACAGGGGGGACCGGGGAGCTGTTTTTT.